Listed here are 32 T cell receptor beta chains from one sample, sequenced in a study of cytomegalovirus exposure and HLA in healthy donors. The PCR made use of 60 Vbeta and 13 Jbeta primers. Repertoires were generated with immunoSEQ multiplex PCR, while TCRdb's copy carries only in-frame clones and drops some. The sample includes about 140,000 clones, around 85% seen only once; the top ten take 8.8%. Sequencing was carried out using PBMCs. Source of these receptors: a woman aged 45-65 years in good health and CMV-seropositive.

V and J are TRBV10-3 and TRBJ2-7, with 11 bases aligning to TRBD1. The germline V gene has CDR1 ENHRY and CDR2 SYGVKD. The CDR3 is 14 residues long. V lost 9 bases, J lost 5 bases, and 9 bases stayed unmatched. The CDR3 DNA reads TGTGCCATAGGCCCTGGACAGGGGGCAGACGAGCAGTACTTC. This codes for CAIGPGQGADEQYF.

The sample holds a few counts of this clone. The chain links TRBV7-2 to TRBJ2-7; possible D gene TRBD1, 6 bases. The V gene's germline CDR1 is SGHTA and CDR2 FQGNSA. This CDR3 spans 15 amino acids. Trimming took 11 bases from V and 0 from J, leaving 20 bases between them. The CDR3 nucleotides read TGTGCCGGCGCAACCCGGGGACACCCCTCCTACGAGCAGTACTTC. Its translation is CAGATRGHPSYEQYF.

The count of this clone is one. The CDR3 DNA sequence: TGTGCCAGCAGTTCGACAGGGCAGAATTCACCCCTCCACTTT. This translates into CASSSTGQNSPLHF. The chain combines TRBV6-6 with TRBJ1-6, with 7 bases identical to TRBD1. Losses at the gene ends were 4 bases for V and 7 bases for J; bases not matched to a gene: 4. The CDR3 loop spans 14 amino acids. In germline, CDR1 is MNHNY, CDR2 SVGAGI (reference sequence).

The rearrangement links TRBV27 to TRBJ1-4; 7 nucleotides line up with TRBD1. Looked up from germline, CDR1 is MNHEY and CDR2 is SMNVEV (reference sequence). The V segment lost 5 bases and the J segment 8 bases; nucleotides outside the gene matches: 11. The CDR3 loop spans 15 amino acids. As DNA, the CDR3 is TGTGCCAGCAGTAAAGCCGACAGGGATTCCGAAAAACTGTTTTTT. It translates to CASSKADRDSEKLFF.

This chain uses TRBV2 with TRBJ1-6; the match to TRBD1 covers 7 bases. The trim removed 4 bases at V and 9 bases at J, leaving 9 bases unmatched. The germline CDR1 and CDR2 sequences are SNHLY and FYNNEI. The CDR3 runs 15 residues. The chain's CDR3 is CASSAPDRVGSPLHF. The CDR3 DNA reads as TGTGCCAGCAGTGCCCCAGACAGGGTGGGTTCACCCCTCCACTTT.

This clone turned up a few times. CDR3 amino acids: CASSLGSSGVTDTQYF. The CDR3 region has the DNA TGTGCCAGCAGCTTAGGATCTAGCGGGGTGACAGATACGCAGTATTTT. The genes are TRBV13 and TRBJ2-3; 9 nucleotides agree with TRBD2. There are 16 residues in the CDR3. V shed 0 bases and J 3 bases; nucleotides not matched to a gene: 4. From germline, CDR1 is PRHDT and CDR2 FYEKMQ (reference sequence).

The table lists this clone with a few counts. The chain uses TRBV2 and TRBJ2-7; TRBD2 is a possible D gene (6 bases). CDR3 length: 15 residues. CDR1 and CDR2 (germline): SNHLY, FYNNEI. Trimming removed 4 bases at V and 4 bases at J, with 17 bases between. CDR3 sequence (DNA): TGTGCCAGCAGTGTGTTGCGGGGAAGCGCATACGAGCAGTACTTC. This codes for CASSVLRGSAYEQYF.

Comment on this clone: A read error may account for a junction end that differs from germline. The rearrangement uses TRBV6-4 and TRBJ1-1, with D possibly being TRBD1 (5 bases). This CDR3 has 11 residues. Looked up from germline, CDR1 is MRHNA and CDR2 is SNTAGT. CDR3 nucleotide sequence: TGTGCCAGCAGTGACAAGACAGCAACCTACTTT. It specifies CASSDKTATYF.

The chain recombines TRBV27 with TRBJ2-7; 8 bases map to TRBD1. Trimming took 2 bases from V and 3 from J; bases not matched to a gene: 6. The CDR3 sequence is 15 residues long. Germline loops: CDR1 MNHEY, CDR2 SMNVEV (reference sequence). CDR3 DNA sequence: TGTGCCAGCAGTTTAAGACAGGGGTATTTCTACGAGCAGTACTTC. Translation gives CASSLRQGYFYEQYF.

The rearrangement uses TRBV11-2 and TRBJ2-1, with a weak D call TRBD2 (6 bases). This CDR3 is built from 13 residues. V lost 1 base to trimming and J lost 8 bases, with 9 bases between them. CDR1 SGHAT and CDR2 FQNNGV come from the germline V gene. CDR3 loop: CASSLAGVHEQFF. Here the CDR3 DNA reads TGTGCCAGCAGCTTAGCGGGGGTTCATGAGCAGTTCTTC.

The chain employs TRBV10-3 and TRBJ1-6; the D is unclear. This CDR3 has 15 amino acids. Germline V CDR1 and CDR2: ENHRY, SYGVKD. The V end lost 2 bases, the J end lost 7 bases, and 12 bases lay between the germline ends. The CDR3, as DNA: TGTGCCATCAGTGAGACCAGCCAGGCGAATTCACCCCTCCACTTT. It translates to CAISETSQANSPLHF.

V usage is TRBV2 and J usage is TRBJ2-3, with 9 bases matching TRBD2. V was pared by 6 bases and J by 6 bases, with 13 bases of the junction left unmatched. Germline assignment: CDR1 SNHLY and CDR2 FYNNEI. This CDR3 has 16 amino acids. The CDR3 protein is CASSLRLAVTGDTQYF. The CDR3 coding sequence is TGTGCCAGCAGCCTCCGACTAGCGGTCACGGGGGATACGCAGTATTTT. Full variable domain (outside the CDR3, taken from reference TRBV2 and TRBJ2-3): EPEVTQTPSHQVTQMGQEVILRCVPISNHLYFYWYRQILGQKVEFLVSFYNNEISEKSEIFDDQFSVERPDGSNFTLKIRSTKLEDSAMYFCASSLRLAVTGDTQYFGPGTRLTVL.

The rearrangement joins TRBV18 to TRBJ2-6; a possible D gene is TRBD1 (6 bases). Germline-derived CDR1 and CDR2 are KGHSH and LQKENI. This CDR3 contains 17 residues. Between the trimmed V and J ends, which lost 3 bases and 2 bases, there was a span of 14 bases. CDR3 residues: CASSPAGQGTGANVLTF. DNA of the CDR3: TGTGCCAGCTCACCGGCCGGGCAGGGGACTGGGGCCAACGTCCTGACTTTC.

This sequence joins TRBV2 and TRBJ2-5, with D maybe TRBD2 (6 bases). The CDR3 contains 14 residues. Germline V lookup: CDR1 SNHLY, CDR2 FYNNEI. With 7 bases removed from V and 4 bases from J, the gap between germline ends came to 16 bases. CDR3 DNA sequence: TGTGCCAGCATCGTGAGTCTAGCGTCAGAGACCCAGTACTTC. Its translation: CASIVSLASETQYF.

This clone has more than one count but fewer than ten. V and J are TRBV27 and TRBJ1-6; D is unresolved. The CDR3 length is 14 residues. V lost 5 bases, J lost 6 bases, and 11 bases lay in between. Per the germline V gene, CDR1 is MNHEY and CDR2 is SMNVEV (reference sequence). The CDR3 sequence: CASSLRGSNSPLHF. Here the CDR3 DNA reads TGTGCCAGCAGTCTTCGCGGATCTAATTCACCCCTCCACTTT.

This clone was detected once. The chain recombines TRBV19 with TRBJ1-1; possibly TRBD1 for D (5 bases). CDR3 length: 14 residues. The V and J ends lost 3 bases and 4 bases respectively, with 12 bases between them. CDR1 is LNHDA and CDR2 is SQIVND in the germline V gene (reference sequence). The CDR3 sequence is CASSIPGVATEAFF. The DNA of the CDR3 is TGTGCCAGTAGTATTCCGGGGGTGGCCACTGAAGCTTTCTTT.

V and J are TRBV27 and TRBJ1-1, with D perhaps TRBD1 (5 bases). CDR3 length: 12 amino acids. The germline gives CDR1 MNHEY, CDR2 SMNVEV (reference sequence). V shed 3 bases and J shed 5 bases, with 7 bases lying between them. The CDR3: CASSFRGTEAFF. The DNA of the CDR3 is TGTGCCAGCAGTTTTCGGGGGACTGAAGCTTTCTTT.

CDR3 in amino acids: CASSSGVIETQYF. The CDR3 nucleotides are TGTGCCAGCAGTTCAGGGGTAATAGAGACCCAGTACTTC. This chain links TRBV28 with TRBJ2-5; D may be TRBD1 (6 bases). V was trimmed by 4 bases and J by 4 bases, leaving 10 bases between them. The germline gives CDR1 MDHEN, CDR2 SYDVKM. This CDR3 is built from 13 residues.

The rearrangement joins TRBV28 to TRBJ2-5; TRBD1 matches at 9 bases. The CDR3 has 15 residues. V dropped 5 bases and J dropped 5; count of bases not matched to a gene: 9. CDR1 MDHEN and CDR2 SYDVKM come from the germline V gene. The CDR3 sequence: CASSAAGQGKETQYF. The CDR3 nucleotides read TGTGCCAGCAGTGCGGCCGGACAGGGGAAGGAGACCCAGTACTTC.

CDR3 coding DNA: TGTGCCAGCAATCGGGACAGCAACTATGGCTACACCTTC. Translation gives CASNRDSNYGYTF. V gene TRBV6-1 combines with J gene TRBJ1-2, with TRBD1 identical over 7 bases. Germline-derived CDR1 and CDR2 are MNHNS and SASEGT. The V and J ends lost 7 bases and 2 bases, in that order; junction bases with no gene match: 4. CDR3 length: 13 residues.

This chain links TRBV6-5 with TRBJ1-1, with 7 positions matching TRBD1. Looked up from germline, CDR1 is MNHEY and CDR2 is SVGAGI. Germline trimming cut 6 bases from V and 1 base from J; bases unmatched to any gene: 8. This CDR3 comprises 15 residues. The chain's CDR3 is CASRYRGGGNTEAFF. DNA for the CDR3: TGTGCCAGCAGATACAGGGGCGGTGGGAACACTGAAGCTTTCTTT.

The chain combines TRBV5-6 with TRBJ2-1; 8 positions match TRBD1. This CDR3 has 14 residues. Trimming cost V 5 bases and J 8 bases; bases outside gene matches: 9. The germline V gene encodes CDR1 SGHDT and CDR2 YYEEEE. For the CDR3, the DNA is TGTGCCAGCAGGTTGAGGGACAGGCGGTATGAGCAGTTCTTC. Protein sequence: CASRLRDRRYEQFF.

The rearrangement links TRBV28 to TRBJ1-1; 10 nucleotides match TRBD1. V shed 1 base, J shed 5 bases, and the junction held 4 bases outside the gene matches. The CDR3 consists of 15 residues. Germline V lookup: CDR1 MDHEN, CDR2 SYDVKM. This CDR3 is CASSLSDRGWTEAFF. CDR3 in DNA: TGTGCCAGCAGTTTATCGGACAGGGGGTGGACTGAAGCTTTCTTT.

CDR3 loop: CASSRGTSDGTQYF. In nucleotides, the CDR3 is TGTGCCAGTAGTAGGGGGACTAGCGATGGTACGCAGTATTTT. The chain joins TRBV19 to TRBJ2-3; 10 positions agree with TRBD2. This CDR3 has 14 amino acids. J gave up 8 bases and V 4 bases, and 6 bases lay outside the gene matches. Germline V gives CDR1 LNHDA, CDR2 SQIVND (reference sequence).

The gene calls are TRBV28 and TRBJ2-6; the D is unclear. Trimming shortened V by 3 bases and J by 0 bases, and 24 bases separated the two germline ends. Germline lookup yields CDR1 MDHEN and CDR2 SYDVKM. This CDR3 comprises 21 residues. The CDR3 reads CASSFSPSNSPSSSGANVLTF. CDR3 nucleotide sequence: TGTGCCAGCAGTTTCTCCCCCTCGAACAGTCCCTCGAGCTCTGGGGCCAACGTCCTGACTTTC.

This chain connects TRBV7-8 to TRBJ2-7, with 13 bases identical to TRBD2. Germline V gene lookup returns CDR1 SGHVS and CDR2 FQNEAQ. The V gene end was trimmed by 4 bases and the J gene end by 2 bases; junction bases not matched to a gene: 2. There are 15 residues in the CDR3. CDR3 DNA: TGTGCCAGCAGCTGGACTAGCGGGGGAACCTACGAGCAGTACTTC. It yields the protein CASSWTSGGTYEQYF.

This clone turned up a few times. The chain is built from TRBV2 and TRBJ2-5, with D possibly TRBD2 on 6 matching bases. This CDR3 has 12 residues. CDR1 is SNHLY, CDR2 FYNNEI, per germline. Trimming cost V 7 bases and J 5 bases, with 11 bases left between them. The CDR3 sequence: CASTTTSETQYF. CDR3 sequence (DNA): TGTGCCAGCACGACGACTAGTGAGACCCAGTACTTC.

The table lists this clone with a count of one. The V call is TRBV9, the J call TRBJ2-5; D not resolved. Germline loops: CDR1 SGDLS, CDR2 YYNGEE. The CDR3 is made up of 12 amino acids. Trimming pared 1 base from V and 5 bases from J, leaving 6 bases between. CDR3 sequence (DNA): TGTGCCAGCAGCGTAAATGAGGAGACCCAGTACTTC. It codes for CASSVNEETQYF.

This CDR3 is CASKATGLSTGELFF. DNA of the CDR3: TGTGCCAGCAAGGCGACAGGACTTAGTACCGGGGAGCTGTTTTTT. The J gene is TRBJ2-2, the V gene TRBV2; TRBD1 is a possible D gene (6 bases). The CDR3 spans 15 residues. V dropped 7 bases and J dropped 5 bases, with 17 bases sitting between them. Germline CDR1 reads SNHLY; CDR2 reads FYNNEI. The whole variable domain, filled in from reference TRBV2 and TRBJ2-2, reads EPEVTQTPSHQVTQMGQEVILRCVPISNHLYFYWYRQILGQKVEFLVSFYNNEISEKSEIFDDQFSVERPDGSNFTLKIRSTKLEDSAMYFCASKATGLSTGELFFGEGSRLTVL.

The chain recombines TRBV7-2 with TRBJ1-5; 7 nucleotides match TRBD1. J lost 6 bases, V lost 4 bases, and 9 bases had no gene match. The CDR3 is 15 amino acids. Germline CDR1 and CDR2: SGHTA and FQGNSA. The CDR3 protein is CASSSGTVAGQPQHF. The DNA for the CDR3 is TGTGCCAGCAGCTCCGGGACAGTAGCTGGTCAGCCCCAGCATTTT.

The J gene is TRBJ1-4, the V gene TRBV5-1; weak D call: TRBD1 (6 bases). The germline V gene encodes CDR1 SGHRS and CDR2 YFSETQ. The CDR3 is 15 residues long. Trimming cost V 4 bases and J 8 bases, with 18 bases left between them. The CDR3 nucleotides are TGCGCCAGCAGCGTGAACGCAGGGGTTCGGGAAAAACTGTTTTTT. Amino acids: CASSVNAGVREKLFF.

The chain carries TRBV28 and TRBJ1-5; D perhaps matches TRBD1 (5 bases). The CDR3 has 15 amino acids. With 8 bases removed from V and 5 bases from J, the gap between germline ends came to 19 bases. Germline CDR1 and CDR2: MDHEN and SYDVKM. CDR3 coding DNA: TGTGCCAGCGGAACAGGCAAGAGGTTCGATCAGCCCCAGCATTTT. Protein sequence: CASGTGKRFDQPQHF.